The 26 T cell receptor beta chains below all came from one sample that was sequenced in a study of CD8 T cells in ankylosing spondylitis listed by TCRdb under 2017. Receptors were amplified or captured by 5' RACE. These reads were obtained on an Illumina HiSeq 2500. TCRdb ran its own pipeline on the public reads, namely fastp trimming at Q25 and MiXCR clone calling, and kept in-frame beta chains. Each record represents a unique CDR3 protein, reported with the most common genes and DNA among its rows. The sample data list under 250,000 distinct CDR3 sequences, and roughly 10% of these were observed just once. 6% to 8% of the sample comes from the top ten. The sample consisted of blood, either unsorted or a sorted T cell fraction (not recorded which). All receptors derive from a male donor with ankylosing spondylitis or in good health (not recorded which).

This clonotype was seen repeatedly, ten times or more. J is TRBJ2-3 and V is TRBV7-8; possibly TRBD2 for D (6 bases). Per the germline V gene, CDR1 is SGHVS and CDR2 is FQNEAQ. The CDR3 is made up of 15 amino acids. The ends were cut back, 5 bases at V and 5 bases at J, with 17 bases in the middle. Here the CDR3 reads CASSPRRWGGDTQYF. The CDR3 bases are TGTGCCAGCAGCCCCCGTAGGTGGGGAGGAGATACGCAGTATTTT.

The V and J genes are TRBV6-4 and TRBJ2-1, with 9 bases aligning to TRBD1. Trimming cost V 3 bases and J 8 bases; bases outside gene matches: 8. Germline lookup yields CDR1 MRHNA and CDR2 SNTAGT. The CDR3 is made up of 15 amino acids. CDR3 residues: CASSERTGGADEQFF. Here the CDR3 DNA reads TGTGCCAGCAGTGAGAGAACAGGGGGCGCGGATGAGCAGTTCTTC.

This clonotype has at least ten counts. The chain joins TRBV7-6 to TRBJ2-5; D may match TRBD1 or TRBD2 (5 bases each). Trimming pared 5 bases from V and 1 base from J, leaving 14 bases between. In germline, CDR1 is SGHVS, CDR2 FNYEAQ. This CDR3 spans 15 amino acids. As DNA, the CDR3 is TGTGCCAGCAGCCCCGGTTCGGGACCCCAAGAGACCCAGTACTTC. Protein sequence: CASSPGSGPQETQYF.

This clonotype was counted a single time. The gene calls are TRBV2 and TRBJ2-2; TRBD1 agrees at 7 bases. The V gene end was trimmed by 6 bases and the J gene end by 3 bases; junction bases not matched to a gene: 4. The CDR3 spans 14 residues. Germline CDR1 and CDR2: SNHLY and FYNNEI. The CDR3 spells CASRGGFDTGELFF. As DNA, the CDR3 is TGTGCCAGCAGAGGGGGCTTCGACACCGGGGAGCTGTTTTTT.

This clonotype has at least ten counts. The chain carries TRBV5-1 and TRBJ1-2, with 7 bases fitting TRBD1. The J segment lost 4 bases and the V segment lost 5 bases, leaving 8 bases of the junction unmatched. This CDR3 has 14 residues. In germline, CDR1 is SGHRS, CDR2 YFSETQ. The CDR3 loop is CASSTGANSYGYTF. As DNA, the CDR3 is TGCGCCAGCAGTACAGGGGCGAACTCCTATGGCTACACCTTC.

The chain is built from TRBV2 and TRBJ1-1; D remains ambiguous. CDR1 and CDR2 from the germline V gene are SNHLY and FYNNEI. This CDR3 contains 13 residues. V lost 4 bases to trimming and J lost 7 bases, with 13 bases between them. The CDR3 here is CASSVFLADEAFF. The CDR3, as DNA: TGTGCCAGCAGTGTATTTCTGGCGGATGAAGCTTTCTTT. The whole variable domain, filled in from reference TRBV2 and TRBJ1-1, reads EPEVTQTPSHQVTQMGQEVILRCVPISNHLYFYWYRQILGQKVEFLVSFYNNEISEKSEIFDDQFSVERPDGSNFTLKIRSTKLEDSAMYFCASSVFLADEAFFGQGTRLTVV.

The gene calls are TRBV7-8 and TRBJ2-5; 10 bases agree with TRBD2. This CDR3 region has 16 residues. Per germline, CDR1 SGHVS and CDR2 FQNEAQ. J gave up 4 bases and V 2 bases, and 7 bases lay outside the gene matches. This CDR3 is CASSLLQREGRETQYF. The CDR3 DNA is TGTGCCAGCAGCTTATTGCAGCGGGAGGGACGAGAGACCCAGTACTTC.

This clonotype came up many times. V and J are TRBV10-3 and TRBJ2-1, with no clear D. Germline values: CDR1 ENHRY, CDR2 SYGVKD. With 0 bases removed from V and 8 bases from J, the gap between germline ends came to 5 bases. There are 12 residues in the CDR3. The CDR3 sequence: CAISESFDEQFF. The CDR3 bases are TGTGCCATCAGTGAGTCGTTCGATGAGCAGTTCTTC.

This clonotype was seen many times. The chain carries TRBV20-1 and TRBJ2-1; a possible D gene is TRBD1 (6 bases). The CDR3 loop spans 14 amino acids. Germline CDR1 DFQATT, CDR2 SNEGSKA (reference sequence). The V gene lost 5 bases and the J gene lost 3 bases, with 14 bases spanning the gap. CDR3 amino acids: CSALKGQSYNEQFF. CDR3 DNA: TGCAGTGCTCTAAAAGGACAGAGCTACAATGAGCAGTTCTTC.

Details on this clonotype: Possible read error: a much larger clone is one base away. The rearrangement links TRBV20-1 to TRBJ1-4; D uncertain. The germline V gene encodes CDR1 DFQATT and CDR2 SNEGSKA (reference sequence). Trimming left V 3 bases short and J 2 bases short, with 10 bases between. The CDR3 loop spans 14 amino acids. The CDR3, as DNA: TGCAGTGCTAGGCCGCTGGGGACTAATGAAAAACTGTTTTTT. It is translated as CSARPLGTNEKLFF.

This clonotype was recorded at least ten times. The V and J genes are TRBV5-6 and TRBJ1-3, with D possibly being TRBD1 (5 bases). This CDR3 is built from 14 residues. Trimming cost V 4 bases and J 3 bases, with 11 bases left between them. Germline V gene sequence: CDR1 SGHDT, CDR2 YYEEEE. The CDR3 is CASSPRGIGNTIYF. The CDR3 nucleotides read TGTGCCAGCAGCCCCCGGGGGATTGGAAACACCATATATTTT. Drawing the rest from reference TRBV5-6 and TRBJ1-3, the complete variable domain is DAGVTQSPTHLIKTRGQQVTLRCSPKSGHDTVSWYQQALGQGPQFIFQYYEEEERQRGNFPDRFSGHQFPNYSSELNVNALLLGDSALYLCASSPRGIGNTIYFGEGSWLTVV.

This clonotype was recorded once. This sequence joins TRBV7-2 and TRBJ2-4; TRBD1 matches 10 bases. The CDR3 has 17 residues. V dropped 3 bases and J dropped 3; count of bases not matched to a gene: 8. CDR1 SGHTA and CDR2 FQGNSA come from the germline V gene. CDR3 sequence reads: CASSFGGTGVDKNIQYF. The CDR3, as DNA: TGTGCCAGCAGCTTTGGGGGGACAGGGGTGGACAAAAACATTCAGTACTTC.

There are a few counts of this clonotype. The chain uses TRBV2 and TRBJ2-3, with a possible D match to TRBD2 (6 bases). The CDR3 has 14 residues. Between the trimmed V and J ends, which lost 4 bases and 2 bases, there was a span of 10 bases. Germline CDR1 reads SNHLY; CDR2 reads FYNNEI. CDR3 bases: TGTGCCAGCAGTGGGAGGACTACCACAGATACGCAGTATTTT. Translated, it gives CASSGRTTTDTQYF.

This clonotype occurred a few times. The chain is built from TRBV7-2 and TRBJ2-3; maybe TRBD2 (6 bases). This CDR3 spans 16 amino acids. The germline V and J ends were trimmed by 3 bases and 0 bases, with 13 bases remaining between them. CDR1 and CDR2 from the germline V gene are SGHTA and FQGNSA. Here the CDR3 reads CASSFMGSGSTDTQYF. The CDR3 DNA follows: TGTGCCAGCAGCTTTATGGGTAGCGGAAGCACAGATACGCAGTATTTT.

The V call is TRBV7-2, the J call TRBJ1-2; 9 bases map to TRBD1. V was clipped by 6 bases and J by 8 bases; unmatched bases: 16. The CDR3 runs to 16 residues. Per the germline V gene, CDR1 is SGHTA and CDR2 is FQGNSA. The CDR3, as DNA: TGTGCCAGCAGATGGAACACTAGGACAGGGGAGGACGGCTACACCTTC. It yields the protein CASRWNTRTGEDGYTF. Complete variable domain (other parts from reference TRBV7-2 and TRBJ1-2): GAGVSQSPSNKVTEKGKDVELRCDPISGHTALYWYRQSLGQGLEFLIYFQGNSAPDKSGLPSDRFSAERTGGSVSTLTIQRTQQEDSAVYLCASRWNTRTGEDGYTFGSGTRLTVV.

This clonotype has more than one count but fewer than ten. The chain couples TRBV7-9 to TRBJ2-7, with TRBD2 as a possible D gene (6 bases). Germline-derived CDR1 and CDR2 are SEHNR and FQNEAQ (reference sequence). CDR3 size: 15 residues. V was pared by 8 bases and J by 2 bases, with 19 bases between. In DNA form, the CDR3 reads TGTGCCAGCTCCCGTGCAGCGGGTGCCCCCTACGAGCAGTACTTC. Protein: CASSRAAGAPYEQYF. The entire variable domain, with the rest obtained from reference TRBV7-9 and TRBJ2-7, is as follows: DTGVSQNPRHKITKRGQNVTFRCDPISEHNRLYWYRQTLGQGPEFLTYFQNEAQLEKSRLLSDRFSAERPKGSFSTLEIQRTEQGDSAMYLCASSRAAGAPYEQYFGPGTRLTVT.

As for this clonotype: The junction differs from germline at one of its ends, possibly a read error. This chain connects TRBV14 to TRBJ2-7; no firm D call. There are 15 residues in the CDR3. In germline, CDR1 is SGHDN, CDR2 FVKESK. The CDR3 bases are TGTGCCAGCAGCCAGACGGATCCCAGCTCCTACGAGCAGTGCTTC. As protein: CASSQTDPSSYEQCF.

Many counts were recorded for this clonotype. The chain recombines TRBV12-3 or TRBV12-4 with TRBJ2-7; D unclear. Deletions cut 1 base from V and 5 bases from J, with 3 bases between. CDR3 length: 11 residues. Here the CDR3 reads CASSLGNEQYF. The CDR3 bases are TGTGCCAGCAGTTTAGGTAACGAGCAGTACTTC.

The chain recombines TRBV27 with TRBJ2-7, with 7 bases lining up with TRBD1. Losses at the gene ends were 5 bases for V and 5 bases for J; bases not matched to a gene: 3. Germline V gives CDR1 MNHEY, CDR2 SMNVEV (reference sequence). The CDR3 totals 12 residues. The CDR3 region is CASSPQGDEQYF. The CDR3 bases are TGTGCCAGCAGTCCCCAGGGGGACGAGCAGTACTTC.

This clonotype appeared many times. This chain connects TRBV20-1 to TRBJ2-1, with D unresolved. Per the germline V gene, CDR1 is DFQATT and CDR2 is SNEGSKA (reference sequence). Trimming cost V 1 base and J 0 bases, with 10 bases left between them. This CDR3 spans 15 amino acids. CDR3 protein: CSARGPAYSYNEQFF. The CDR3 DNA reads as TGCAGTGCTAGAGGCCCAGCGTACTCCTACAATGAGCAGTTCTTC.

This clonotype came up many times. Written as DNA, the CDR3 is TGTGCCAGCAGTGAAGACCTAAGCTCCTACAATGAGCAGTTCTTC. This codes for CASSEDLSSYNEQFF. The chain uses TRBV2 and TRBJ2-1; no clear D gene. Germline V lookup: CDR1 SNHLY, CDR2 FYNNEI. The CDR3 is 15 residues long. The ends were cut back, 1 base at V and 0 bases at J, with 7 bases in the middle. The full variable domain, rest sourced from reference TRBV2 and TRBJ2-1, is EPEVTQTPSHQVTQMGQEVILRCVPISNHLYFYWYRQILGQKVEFLVSFYNNEISEKSEIFDDQFSVERPDGSNFTLKIRSTKLEDSAMYFCASSEDLSSYNEQFFGPGTRLTVL.

V gene TRBV2 combines with J gene TRBJ2-2, with 7 nucleotides matching TRBD1. J gave up 4 bases and V 11 bases, and 4 bases lay outside the gene matches. Germline V gene sequence: CDR1 SNHLY, CDR2 FYNNEI. CDR3 length: 12 residues. As DNA, the CDR3 is TGTGCCGGCTCAGGGGGCACCGGGGAGCTGTTTTTT. Residues: CAGSGGTGELFF.

This clonotype was counted at least ten times. J is TRBJ2-2 and V is TRBV7-2, with D uncertain. CDR3 size: 13 residues. In germline, CDR1 is SGHTA, CDR2 FQGNSA. Trimming pared 2 bases from V and 4 bases from J, leaving 5 bases between. CDR3 residues: CASSLRSTGELFF. The CDR3 DNA reads as TGTGCCAGCAGCTTAAGGTCCACCGGGGAGCTGTTTTTT.

The table lists this clonotype with many counts. The V and J genes are TRBV12-3 or TRBV12-4 and TRBJ2-1; possible D gene TRBD2, 6 bases. This CDR3 spans 15 amino acids. V gave up 5 bases and J gave up 11 bases, with 22 bases separating them. DNA of the CDR3: TGTGCCAGCAGTCGATTCGGGGGTCCTTTTGGTCAGCAGTTCTTC. Its protein product is CASSRFGGPFGQQFF.

This clonotype was seen ten or more times. The gene calls are TRBV12-3 or TRBV12-4 and TRBJ2-2, with 9 bases lining up with TRBD1. The CDR3 is 14 residues long. Losses at the gene ends were 8 bases for V and 7 bases for J; bases not matched to a gene: 8. CDR3 in DNA: TGTGCCAGCCCAAACAGGGGGCCTGACGGGGAGCTGTTTTTT. It is translated as CASPNRGPDGELFF.

This clonotype was recorded at least ten times. The V and J genes are TRBV5-1 and TRBJ2-1; D not certain. V was clipped by 4 bases and J by 5 bases, with 4 bases between them. This CDR3 region has 11 residues. Germline lookup yields CDR1 SGHRS and CDR2 YFSETQ. CDR3 DNA: TGCGCCAGCAGCGCTAACAATGAGCAGTTCTTC. This encodes CASSANNEQFF.